This T cell receptor beta chain originates from a study of control samples from healthy donors and cancer patients. Assay: immunoSEQ multiplex PCR; the TCRdb copy retains only in-frame clones and omits some. Reported are approximately 190,000 clones; the ten largest clones contain about 2.2%. Germline CDR1 is LNHDA and CDR2 is SQIVND (reference sequence). V lost 1 base to trimming and J lost 2 bases, with 6 bases between them. The CDR3 totals 13 residues. Input material: blood. The chain links TRBV19 to TRBJ2-7; D is ambiguous. The clonotype was recovered from a woman aged 25-40 years in good health. The chain's CDR3 is CASSIAGPYEQYF. DNA of the CDR3: TGTGCCAGTAGTATAGCAGGCCCCTACGAGCAGTACTTC.